The clone carrying this T cell receptor (beta chain) was counted a few times. Libraries were made from TCR beta cDNA, and they carried unique molecular identifiers. A single record per CDR3 protein comes from TCRdb applying MiXCR to the PCR reads. Here the sample spans about 460,000 distinct CDR3 sequences, 45% being singletons. The data belong to a study of post-analysis software for immune sequencing data. Sequencing was done on a sample of blood. The TCR was taken from a girl aged 5-17 years with multiple sclerosis.

CDR3 sequence reads: CASSQASLASDTQYF. For the CDR3, the DNA is TGTGCCAGCAGCCAAGCATCCCTAGCGAGTGATACGCAGTATTTT. The rearrangement joins TRBV4-2 to TRBJ2-3; tentatively, D is TRBD2 (6 bases). The CDR3 spans 15 residues. Germline lookup yields CDR1 LGHNA and CDR2 YNFKEQ. With 1 base removed from V and 6 bases from J, the gap between germline ends came to 14 bases.